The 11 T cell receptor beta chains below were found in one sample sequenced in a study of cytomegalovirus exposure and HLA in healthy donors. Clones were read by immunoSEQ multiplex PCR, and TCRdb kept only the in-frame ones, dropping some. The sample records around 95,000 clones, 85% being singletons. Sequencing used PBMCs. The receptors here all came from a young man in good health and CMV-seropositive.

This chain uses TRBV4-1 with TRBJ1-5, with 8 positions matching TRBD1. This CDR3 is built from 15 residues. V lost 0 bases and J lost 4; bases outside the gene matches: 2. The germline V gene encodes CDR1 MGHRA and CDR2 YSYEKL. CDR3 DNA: TGCGCCAGCAGCCAAGACAGGGGGCTAAATCAGCCCCAGCATTTT. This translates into CASSQDRGLNQPQHF.

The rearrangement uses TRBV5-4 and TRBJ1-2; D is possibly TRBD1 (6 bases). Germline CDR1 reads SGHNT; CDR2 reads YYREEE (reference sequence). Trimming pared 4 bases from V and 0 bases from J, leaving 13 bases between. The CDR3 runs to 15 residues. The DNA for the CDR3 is TGTGCCAGCAGCCAAAATGGACAGACTAACTATGGCTACACCTTC. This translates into CASSQNGQTNYGYTF.

This chain's CDR3 is CAISDGGSGANVLTF. CDR3 coding DNA: TGTGCCATCAGTGATGGGGGGTCTGGGGCCAACGTCCTGACTTTC. The V call is TRBV10-3, the J call TRBJ2-6; D is perhaps TRBD2 (6 bases). This CDR3 comprises 15 residues. The germline gives CDR1 ENHRY, CDR2 SYGVKD. Trimming took off 3 bases at V and 1 base at J, with 7 bases between the two ends.

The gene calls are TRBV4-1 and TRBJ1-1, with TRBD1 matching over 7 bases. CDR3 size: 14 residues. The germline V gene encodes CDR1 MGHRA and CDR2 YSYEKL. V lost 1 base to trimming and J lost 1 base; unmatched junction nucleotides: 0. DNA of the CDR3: TGCGCCAGCAGCCAAGGACAGGGGAACACTGAAGCTTTCTTT. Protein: CASSQGQGNTEAFF.

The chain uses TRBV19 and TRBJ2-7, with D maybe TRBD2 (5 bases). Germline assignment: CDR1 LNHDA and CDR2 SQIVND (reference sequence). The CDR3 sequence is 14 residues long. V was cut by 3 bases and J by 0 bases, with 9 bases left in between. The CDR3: CASSIRAGSYEQYF. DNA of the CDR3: TGTGCCAGTAGTATCCGCGCGGGCTCCTACGAGCAGTACTTC.

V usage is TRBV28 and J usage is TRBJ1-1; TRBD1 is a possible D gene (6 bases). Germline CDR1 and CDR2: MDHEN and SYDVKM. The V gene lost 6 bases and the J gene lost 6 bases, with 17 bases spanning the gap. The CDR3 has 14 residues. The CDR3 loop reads CASRLQGPAAEAFF. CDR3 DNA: TGTGCCAGCAGACTACAGGGCCCCGCCGCTGAAGCTTTCTTT.

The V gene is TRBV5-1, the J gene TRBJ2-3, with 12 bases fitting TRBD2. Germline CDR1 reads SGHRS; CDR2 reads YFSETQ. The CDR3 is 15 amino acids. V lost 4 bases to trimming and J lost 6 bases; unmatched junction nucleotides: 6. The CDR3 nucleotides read TGCGCCAGCAGCGTACTAGCGGGAGGAATGGATACGCAGTATTTT. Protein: CASSVLAGGMDTQYF.

The CDR3 coding sequence is TGTGCCAGCAGGGCCCTAGCGGAGATCACAGATACGCAGTATTTT. This gives the protein CASRALAEITDTQYF. The V and J genes are TRBV2 and TRBJ2-3; 7 nucleotides agree with TRBD2. The V gene's germline CDR1 is SNHLY and CDR2 FYNNEI. This CDR3 has 15 residues. The junction had 8 bases not matched to a gene; V was cut back by 6 bases and J by 2 bases.

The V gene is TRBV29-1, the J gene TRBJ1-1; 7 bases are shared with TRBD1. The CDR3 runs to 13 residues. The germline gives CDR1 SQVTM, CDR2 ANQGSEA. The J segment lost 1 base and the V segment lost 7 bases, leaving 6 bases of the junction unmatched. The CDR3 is CSAGTAQNTEAFF. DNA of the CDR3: TGCAGCGCTGGGACAGCTCAGAACACTGAAGCTTTCTTT.

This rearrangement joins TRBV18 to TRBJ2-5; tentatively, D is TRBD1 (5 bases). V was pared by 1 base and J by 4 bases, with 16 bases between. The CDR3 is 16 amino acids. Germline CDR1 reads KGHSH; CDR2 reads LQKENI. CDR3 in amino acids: CASSPLGGQPGETQYF. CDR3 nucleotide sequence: TGTGCCAGCTCACCACTCGGCGGACAACCTGGAGAGACCCAGTACTTC.

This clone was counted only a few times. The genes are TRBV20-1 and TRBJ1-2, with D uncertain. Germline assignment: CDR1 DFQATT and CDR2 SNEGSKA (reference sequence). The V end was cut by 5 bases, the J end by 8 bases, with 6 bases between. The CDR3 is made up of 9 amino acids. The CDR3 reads CSASVGYTF. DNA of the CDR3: TGCAGTGCTTCCGTAGGCTACACCTTC.